This T cell receptor (beta chain) was identified during a study of cytomegalovirus exposure and HLA in healthy donors. Findings and limits, study-wide: According to a later analysis, most TCR beta chains associated with CMV appeared HLA-restricted. Links to common viral pathogens appeared, in a later analysis, for several of the most significant clusters.

The PCR had 60 Vbeta and 13 Jbeta primers. Profiled with immunoSEQ multiplex PCR; TCRdb holds only in-frame clones, not every one. The table includes some 160,000 clones, 60% to 80% detected once. As to this clone: Its antigen is not known.

Germline CDR1 SQVTM, CDR2 ANQGSEA. This CDR3 has 12 residues. The V end lost 1 base, the J end lost 5 bases, and 8 bases lay between the germline ends. This sequence joins TRBV29-1 and TRBJ2-5; D might be TRBD2 (5 bases). The receptor's source is a woman under 40 in good health and CMV-seronegative. The sample consisted of PBMCs. The CDR3 region has the DNA TGCAGCGTTGAAGGAGGGAGTGAGACCCAGTACTTC. It translates to CSVEGGSETQYF.